This passage covers 9 T cell receptor beta chains from one sample sequenced in a study of cytomegalovirus exposure and HLA in healthy donors. A multiplex PCR was run with 60 Vbeta primers and 13 Jbeta primers. The table came from immunoSEQ multiplex PCR; TCRdb's copy has only in-frame clones and leaves some out. The data hold about 130,000 clones, with under 80% observed a single time. The material sequenced was PBMCs. The receptors originated from an older woman in good health and CMV-seropositive.

V and J are TRBV21-1 and TRBJ2-7; TRBD2, the D gene given by the table, was not confirmed from the DNA. TRBV21-1 is noted as a pseudogene. This CDR3 contains 14 residues. The CDR3 DNA reads TGTGCCAGCAGCACCCCCGATGCGGTCCACGAGCAGTACTTC. This encodes CASSTPDAVHEQYF.

This chain connects TRBV6-1 to TRBJ1-5; no definite D call. Germline CDR1 is MNHNS and CDR2 is SASEGT. V lost 3 bases to trimming and J lost 5 bases, with 11 bases between them. This CDR3 has 14 residues. The chain's CDR3 is CASSDAREHQPQHF. DNA for the CDR3: TGTGCCAGCAGTGACGCCCGGGAGCATCAGCCCCAGCATTTT.

J is TRBJ1-1 and V is TRBV29-1, with 7 bases fitting TRBD1. The length of the CDR3 is 15 residues. Trimming cost V 1 base and J 2 bases; bases outside gene matches: 7. The germline gives CDR1 SQVTM, CDR2 ANQGSEA. CDR3 residues: CSVEARTGLNTEAFF. CDR3 bases: TGCAGCGTTGAAGCCCGGACAGGACTCAACACTGAAGCTTTCTTT.

The CDR3 reads CASSPDTGELFF. The CDR3 coding sequence is TGCGCCAGCAGCCCCGACACCGGGGAGCTGTTTTTT. J is TRBJ2-2 and V is TRBV5-1; unclear D gene. The V gene lost 4 bases and the J gene lost 3 bases, with 4 bases spanning the gap. CDR3 length: 12 amino acids. From germline, CDR1 is SGHRS and CDR2 YFSETQ.

This clone was observed a handful of times. The CDR3 region is CASSANTGGYGYTF. The CDR3 DNA is TGTGCCAGCAGCGCAAACACGGGAGGCTATGGCTACACCTTC. V is TRBV11-2 and J is TRBJ1-2; no definite D call. The germline V gene encodes CDR1 SGHAT and CDR2 FQNNGV. Trimming took off 5 bases at V and 4 bases at J, with 14 bases between the two ends. CDR3 size: 14 residues.

This clone has only one observation. This chain connects TRBV7-6 to TRBJ2-3; TRBD2 matches at 10 bases. The CDR3 has 17 residues. Germline V gene sequence: CDR1 SGHVS, CDR2 FNYEAQ. Trimming at V came to 4 bases and at J to 1 base, leaving 8 bases not matched to a gene. The CDR3 spells CASSSSSGGAGTDTQYF. Here the CDR3 DNA reads TGTGCCAGCAGCTCCTCCAGCGGGGGGGCCGGCACAGATACGCAGTATTTT.

The chain couples TRBV5-5 to TRBJ2-5, with D tentatively TRBD1 (6 bases). Per the germline V gene, CDR1 is SGHKS and CDR2 is YYEKEE (reference sequence). Trimming cost V 4 bases and J 2 bases, with 12 bases left between them. The CDR3 sequence is 14 residues long. The CDR3 spells CASSLNGQQETQYF. DNA for the CDR3: TGTGCCAGCAGCCTAAACGGACAGCAAGAGACCCAGTACTTC. Full variable domain (outside the CDR3, taken from reference TRBV5-5 and TRBJ2-5): DAGVTQSPTHLIKTRGQQVTLRCSPISGHKSVSWYQQVLGQGPQFIFQYYEKEERGRGNFPDRFSARQFPNYSSELNVNALLLGDSALYLCASSLNGQQETQYFGPGTRLLVL.

The table lists this clone with a few counts. The V gene is TRBV30, the J gene TRBJ2-7; D is perhaps TRBD2 (5 bases). Trimming cost V 5 bases and J 2 bases, with 25 bases left between them. There are 17 residues in the CDR3. Germline V lookup: CDR1 GTSNPN, CDR2 SVGIG (reference sequence). The CDR3 loop is CAWQPPPRLTRTYEQYF. The CDR3 DNA is TGTGCCTGGCAGCCACCACCTAGACTAACGCGAACCTACGAGCAGTACTTC.

This CDR3 is CASSSGGVTDTQYF. In DNA form, the CDR3 reads TGTGCCAGCAGCTCGGGGGGGGTGACAGATACGCAGTATTTT. This sequence joins TRBV7-9 and TRBJ2-3; 8 nucleotides line up with TRBD2. Trimming took 4 bases from V and 3 from J; bases not matched to a gene: 3. The CDR3 has 14 amino acids. Germline V lookup: CDR1 SEHNR, CDR2 FQNEAQ (reference sequence).